What follows is one T cell receptor beta chain and its context. The data were taken from a study of blood T cell repertoires in COVID-19. Study summary: T cells, B-cell-depleted T cells, or PBMCs supplied cDNA or gDNA.

Using immunoSEQ multiplex PCR, the repertoire was profiled, and TCRdb retains in-frame clones only, with some absent. The table includes tens of thousands of clones, under 90% detected once. Trimming cost V 6 bases and J 0 bases, with 11 bases left between them. This CDR3 contains 14 residues. CDR1 and CDR2 (germline): MDHEN, SYDVKM. V usage is TRBV28 and J usage is TRBJ1-1, with no clear D. The sequence was obtained from a woman aged 80 or older with acute or convalescent COVID-19. Sample: peripheral blood. CDR3 in amino acids: CASSGRLMNTEAFF. The DNA of the CDR3 is TGTGCCAGCAGCGGTCGACTCATGAACACTGAAGCTTTCTTT.